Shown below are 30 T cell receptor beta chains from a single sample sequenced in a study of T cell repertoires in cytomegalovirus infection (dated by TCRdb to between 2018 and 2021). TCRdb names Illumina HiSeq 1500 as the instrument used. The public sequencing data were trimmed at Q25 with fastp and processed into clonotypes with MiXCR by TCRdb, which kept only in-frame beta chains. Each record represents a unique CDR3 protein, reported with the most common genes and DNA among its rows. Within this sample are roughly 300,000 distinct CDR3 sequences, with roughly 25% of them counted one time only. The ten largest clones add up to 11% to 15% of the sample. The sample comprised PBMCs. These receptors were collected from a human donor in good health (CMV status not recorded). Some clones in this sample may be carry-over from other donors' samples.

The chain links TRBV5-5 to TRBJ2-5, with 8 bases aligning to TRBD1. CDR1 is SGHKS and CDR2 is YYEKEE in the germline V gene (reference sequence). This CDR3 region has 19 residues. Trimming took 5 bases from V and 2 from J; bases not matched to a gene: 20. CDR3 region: CASREAGTGGFWTQETQYF. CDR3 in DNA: TGTGCCAGCAGGGAAGCCGGGACAGGCGGATTCTGGACACAAGAGACCCAGTACTTC.

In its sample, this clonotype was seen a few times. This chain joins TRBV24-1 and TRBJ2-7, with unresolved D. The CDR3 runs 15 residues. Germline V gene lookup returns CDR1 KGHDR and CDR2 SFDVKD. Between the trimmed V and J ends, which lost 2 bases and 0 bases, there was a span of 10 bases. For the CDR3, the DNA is TGTGCCACCAGTGATTCCCGTCGGAGCTCCTACGAGCAGTACTTC. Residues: CATSDSRRSSYEQYF.

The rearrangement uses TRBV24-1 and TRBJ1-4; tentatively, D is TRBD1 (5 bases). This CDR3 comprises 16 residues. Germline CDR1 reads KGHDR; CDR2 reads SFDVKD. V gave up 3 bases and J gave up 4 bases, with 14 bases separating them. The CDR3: CATSDPDGRDNEKLFF. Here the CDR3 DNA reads TGTGCCACCAGTGATCCCGACGGCAGGGATAATGAAAAACTGTTTTTT.

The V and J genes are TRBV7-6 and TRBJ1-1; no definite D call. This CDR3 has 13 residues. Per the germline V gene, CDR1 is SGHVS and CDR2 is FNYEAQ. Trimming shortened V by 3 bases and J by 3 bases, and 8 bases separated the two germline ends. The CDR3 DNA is TGTGCCAGCAGCTTTGGACGGTACACTGAAGCTTTCTTT. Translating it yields CASSFGRYTEAFF.

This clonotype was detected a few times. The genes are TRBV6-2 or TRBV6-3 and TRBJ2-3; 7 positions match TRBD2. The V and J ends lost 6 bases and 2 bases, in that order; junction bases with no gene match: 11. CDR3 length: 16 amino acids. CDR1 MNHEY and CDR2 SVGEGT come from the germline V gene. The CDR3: CASRLGWLADTDTQYF. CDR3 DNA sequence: TGTGCCAGCAGGCTCGGTTGGCTAGCGGACACAGATACGCAGTATTTT.

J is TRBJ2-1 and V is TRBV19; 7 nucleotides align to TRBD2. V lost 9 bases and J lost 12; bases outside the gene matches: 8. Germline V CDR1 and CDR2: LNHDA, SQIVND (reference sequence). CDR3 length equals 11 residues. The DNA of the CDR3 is TGTGCCAGCACATGGGGGGGGAGGCAGTTCTTC. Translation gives CASTWGGRQFF.

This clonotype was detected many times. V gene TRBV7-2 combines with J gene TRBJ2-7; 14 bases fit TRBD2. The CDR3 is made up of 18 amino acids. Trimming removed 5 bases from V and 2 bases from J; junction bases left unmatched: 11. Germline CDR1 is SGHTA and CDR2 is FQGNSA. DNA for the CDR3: TGTGCCAGCAGCCCGACCGGGACTAGCGGGAGCCCTCCCTACGAGCAGTACTTC. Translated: CASSPTGTSGSPPYEQYF. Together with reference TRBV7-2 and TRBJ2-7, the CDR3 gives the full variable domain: GAGVSQSPSNKVTEKGKDVELRCDPISGHTALYWYRQSLGQGLEFLIYFQGNSAPDKSGLPSDRFSAERTGGSVSTLTIQRTQQEDSAVYLCASSPTGTSGSPPYEQYFGPGTRLTVT.

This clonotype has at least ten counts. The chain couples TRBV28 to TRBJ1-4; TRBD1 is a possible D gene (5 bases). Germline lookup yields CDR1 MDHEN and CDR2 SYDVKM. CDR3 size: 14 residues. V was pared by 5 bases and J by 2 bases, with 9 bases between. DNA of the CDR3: TGTGCCAGCAGTGCCGGGACGACTAATGAAAAACTGTTTTTT. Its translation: CASSAGTTNEKLFF.

In DNA, the CDR3 is TGCAGTGTTCCGACTAGCGGGGTAGATACGCAGTATTTT. This sequence encodes CSVPTSGVDTQYF. The chain links TRBV20-1 to TRBJ2-3; 11 positions agree with TRBD2. V shed 7 bases and J 5 bases; nucleotides not matched to a gene: 5. The CDR3 consists of 13 residues. Germline V gives CDR1 DFQATT, CDR2 SNEGSKA (reference sequence).

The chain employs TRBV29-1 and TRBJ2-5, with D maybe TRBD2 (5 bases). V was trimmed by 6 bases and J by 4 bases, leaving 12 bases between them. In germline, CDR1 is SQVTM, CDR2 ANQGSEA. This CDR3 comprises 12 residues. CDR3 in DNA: TGCAGCGTAGTGATGGGGAGAGAGACCCAGTACTTC. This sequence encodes CSVVMGRETQYF.

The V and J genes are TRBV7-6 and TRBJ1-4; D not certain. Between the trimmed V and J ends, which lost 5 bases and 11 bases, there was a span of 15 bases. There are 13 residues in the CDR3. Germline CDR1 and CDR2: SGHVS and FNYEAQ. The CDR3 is CASSVDVGAKLFF. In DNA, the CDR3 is TGTGCCAGCAGCGTAGACGTGGGCGCCAAACTGTTTTTT.

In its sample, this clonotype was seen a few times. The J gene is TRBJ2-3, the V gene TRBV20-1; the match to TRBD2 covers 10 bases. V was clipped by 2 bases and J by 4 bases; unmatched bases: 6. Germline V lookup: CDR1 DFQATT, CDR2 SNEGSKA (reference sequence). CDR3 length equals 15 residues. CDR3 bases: TGCAGTGCTAGATGGGCTAGCGGGAGTTCAGATACGCAGTATTTT. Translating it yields CSARWASGSSDTQYF.

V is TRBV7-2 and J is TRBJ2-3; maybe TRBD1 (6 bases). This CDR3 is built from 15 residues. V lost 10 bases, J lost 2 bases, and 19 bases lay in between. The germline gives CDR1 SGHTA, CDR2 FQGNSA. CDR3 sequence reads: CATRQGPQFTDTQYF. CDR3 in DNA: TGTGCCACACGTCAGGGGCCCCAATTCACAGATACGCAGTATTTT.

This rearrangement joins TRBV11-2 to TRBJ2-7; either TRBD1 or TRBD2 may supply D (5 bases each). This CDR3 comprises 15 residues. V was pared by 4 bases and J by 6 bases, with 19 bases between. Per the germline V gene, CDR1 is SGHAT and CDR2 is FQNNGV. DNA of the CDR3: TGTGCCAGCAGCTCCCGGGACCCCCCAAGGAGCGAGCAGTACTTC. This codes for CASSSRDPPRSEQYF.

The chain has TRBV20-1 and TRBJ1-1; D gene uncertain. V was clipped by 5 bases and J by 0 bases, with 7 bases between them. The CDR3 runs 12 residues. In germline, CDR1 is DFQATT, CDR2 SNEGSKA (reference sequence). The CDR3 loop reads CSAWYMNTEAFF. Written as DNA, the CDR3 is TGCAGTGCTTGGTACATGAACACTGAAGCTTTCTTT.

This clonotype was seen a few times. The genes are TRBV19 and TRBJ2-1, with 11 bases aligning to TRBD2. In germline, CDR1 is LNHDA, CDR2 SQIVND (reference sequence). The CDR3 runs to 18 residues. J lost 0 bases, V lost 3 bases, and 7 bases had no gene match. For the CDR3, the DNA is TGTGCCAGTAGTATTTGGGGACTAGCGGAGTCCTCCTACAATGAGCAGTTCTTC. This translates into CASSIWGLAESSYNEQFF. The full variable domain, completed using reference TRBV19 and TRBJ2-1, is DGGITQSPKYLFRKEGQNVTLSCEQNLNHDAMYWYRQDPGQGLRLIYYSQIVNDFQKGDIAEGYSVSREKKESFPLTVTSAQKNPTAFYLCASSIWGLAESSYNEQFFGPGTRLTVL.

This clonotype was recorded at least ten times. The CDR3 sequence is CASSSPAGVLEAFF. The DNA of the CDR3 is TGTGCCAGCAGCTCTCCCGCTGGAGTCCTTGAAGCTTTCTTT. V and J are TRBV28 and TRBJ1-1; D is unclear. This CDR3 is built from 14 residues. Germline V lookup: CDR1 MDHEN, CDR2 SYDVKM. Trimming removed 6 bases from V and 7 bases from J, with 18 bases in between.

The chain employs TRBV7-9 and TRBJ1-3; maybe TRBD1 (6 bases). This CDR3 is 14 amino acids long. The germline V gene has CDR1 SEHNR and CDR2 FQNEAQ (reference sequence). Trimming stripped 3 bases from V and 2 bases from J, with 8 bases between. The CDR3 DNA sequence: TGTGCCAGCAGCTTCCGGGACACTGGAAACACCATATATTTT. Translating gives CASSFRDTGNTIYF. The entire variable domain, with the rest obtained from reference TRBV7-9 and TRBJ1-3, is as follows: DTGVSQNPRHKITKRGQNVTFRCDPISEHNRLYWYRQTLGQGPEFLTYFQNEAQLEKSRLLSDRFSAERPKGSFSTLEIQRTEQGDSAMYLCASSFRDTGNTIYFGEGSWLTVV.

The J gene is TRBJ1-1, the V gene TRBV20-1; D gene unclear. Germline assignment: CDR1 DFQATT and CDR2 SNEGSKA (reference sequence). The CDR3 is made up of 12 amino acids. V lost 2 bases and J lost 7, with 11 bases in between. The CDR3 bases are TGCAGTGCTAGAAAGACTGGGAGTGAAGCTTTCTTT. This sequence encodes CSARKTGSEAFF.

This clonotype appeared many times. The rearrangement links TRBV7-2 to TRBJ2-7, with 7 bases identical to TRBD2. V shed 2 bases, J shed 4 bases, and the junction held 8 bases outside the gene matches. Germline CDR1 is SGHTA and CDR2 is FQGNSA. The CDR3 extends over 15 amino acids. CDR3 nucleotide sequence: TGTGCCAGCAGCTTATGGGCGGGAGCGGGGTACGAGCAGTACTTC. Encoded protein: CASSLWAGAGYEQYF.

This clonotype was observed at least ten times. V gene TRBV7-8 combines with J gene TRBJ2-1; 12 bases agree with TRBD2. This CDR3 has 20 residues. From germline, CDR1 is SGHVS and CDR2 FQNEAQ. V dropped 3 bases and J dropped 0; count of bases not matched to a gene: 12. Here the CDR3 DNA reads TGTGCCAGCAGCTTGGCCCCGTGGCTAGCGGGGGGGTACTCCTACAATGAGCAGTTCTTC. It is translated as CASSLAPWLAGGYSYNEQFF.

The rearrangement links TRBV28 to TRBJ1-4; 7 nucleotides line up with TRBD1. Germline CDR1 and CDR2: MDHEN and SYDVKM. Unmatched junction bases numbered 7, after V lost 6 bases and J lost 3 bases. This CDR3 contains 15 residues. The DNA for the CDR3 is TGTGCCAGCAGCACTTCGACAGGGTCTAATGAAAAACTGTTTTTT. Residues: CASSTSTGSNEKLFF.

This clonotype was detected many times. The CDR3 sequence: CASSAGQESNQPQHF. CDR3 bases: TGTGCCAGCAGCGCTGGACAGGAGAGCAATCAGCCCCAGCATTTT. The rearrangement uses TRBV7-9 and TRBJ1-5; 7 bases are a match to TRBD1. CDR1 and CDR2 from the germline V gene are SEHNR and FQNEAQ (reference sequence). V gave up 5 bases and J gave up 1 base; unmatched junction bases: 5. The length of the CDR3 is 15 residues.

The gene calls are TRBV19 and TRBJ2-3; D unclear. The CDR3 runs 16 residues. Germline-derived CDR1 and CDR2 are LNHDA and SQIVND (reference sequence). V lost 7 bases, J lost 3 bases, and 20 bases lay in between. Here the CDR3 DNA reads TGTGCCAGTACCCCCCCCGGAGAAAGATCGACAGATACGCAGTATTTT. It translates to CASTPPGERSTDTQYF.

The CDR3 coding sequence is TGTGCCATCAGGGGCTTGGGGGTGCTCGAGCAGTACTTC. This codes for CAIRGLGVLEQYF. This chain links TRBV10-3 with TRBJ2-7; possibly TRBD1 or TRBD2 for D (5 bases each). Trimming pared 6 bases from V and 6 bases from J, leaving 15 bases between. The CDR3 sequence is 13 residues long. Germline V gene sequence: CDR1 ENHRY, CDR2 SYGVKD.

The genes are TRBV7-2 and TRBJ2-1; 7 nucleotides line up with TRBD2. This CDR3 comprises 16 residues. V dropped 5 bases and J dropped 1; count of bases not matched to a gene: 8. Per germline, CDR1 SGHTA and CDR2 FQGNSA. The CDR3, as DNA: TGTGCCAGCAGCGCGGACGGCGGGAGTTCCTACAATGAGCAGTTCTTC. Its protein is CASSADGGSSYNEQFF.

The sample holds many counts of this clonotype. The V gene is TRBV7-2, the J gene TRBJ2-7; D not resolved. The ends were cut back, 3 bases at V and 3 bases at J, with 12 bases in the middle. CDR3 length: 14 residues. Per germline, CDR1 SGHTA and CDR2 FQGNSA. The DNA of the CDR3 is TGTGCCAGCAGCTTTTCAGGATCCGGCTACGAGCAGTACTTC. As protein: CASSFSGSGYEQYF.

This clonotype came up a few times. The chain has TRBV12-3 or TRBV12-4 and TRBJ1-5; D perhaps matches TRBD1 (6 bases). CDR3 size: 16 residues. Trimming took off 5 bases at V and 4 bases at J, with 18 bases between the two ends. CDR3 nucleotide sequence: TGTGCCAGCAGTCCCAGGAACCGGGGGCGAAATCAGCCCCAGCATTTT. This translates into CASSPRNRGRNQPQHF.

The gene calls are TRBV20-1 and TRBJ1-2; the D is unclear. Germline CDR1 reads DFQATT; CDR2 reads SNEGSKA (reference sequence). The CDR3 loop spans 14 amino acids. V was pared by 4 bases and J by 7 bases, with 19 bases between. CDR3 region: CSATRTDGGVGYTF. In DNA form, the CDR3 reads TGCAGTGCTACACGGACGGATGGAGGAGTTGGCTACACCTTC.

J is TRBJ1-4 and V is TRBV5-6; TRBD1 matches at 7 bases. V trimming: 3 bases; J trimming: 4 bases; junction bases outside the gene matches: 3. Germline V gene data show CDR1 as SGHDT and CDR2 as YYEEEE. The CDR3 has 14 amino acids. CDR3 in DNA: TGTGCCAGCAGCTCGACAGGGTTTAATGAAAAACTGTTTTTT. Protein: CASSSTGFNEKLFF.